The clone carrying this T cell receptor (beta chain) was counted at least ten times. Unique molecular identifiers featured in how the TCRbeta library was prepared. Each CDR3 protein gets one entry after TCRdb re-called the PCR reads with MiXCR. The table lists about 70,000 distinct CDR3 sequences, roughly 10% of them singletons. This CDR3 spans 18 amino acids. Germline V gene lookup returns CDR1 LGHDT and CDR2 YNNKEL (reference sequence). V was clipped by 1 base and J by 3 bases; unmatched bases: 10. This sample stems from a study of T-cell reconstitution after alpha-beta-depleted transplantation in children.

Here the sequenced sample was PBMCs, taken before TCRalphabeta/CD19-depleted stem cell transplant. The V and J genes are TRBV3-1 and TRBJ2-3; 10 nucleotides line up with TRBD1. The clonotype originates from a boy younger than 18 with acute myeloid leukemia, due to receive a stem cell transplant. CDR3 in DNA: TGTGCCAGCAGCCAAGGACCGGGACAGGGGATATTGACAGATACGCAGTATTTT. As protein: CASSQGPGQGILTDTQYF.